The clone carrying this T cell receptor (beta chain) was recorded a few times. The CDR3 contains 15 residues. The germline V gene encodes CDR1 SGHRS and CDR2 YFSETQ. Trimming stripped 1 base from V and 4 bases from J, with 15 bases between. TCRdb reprocessed the RT-PCR reads with MiXCR, giving one entry per CDR3 protein. The sample has roughly 500,000 distinct CDR3 sequences, about 25% seen once. The sample originates from a study of response to subunit inactivated influenza vaccine. The rearrangement links TRBV5-1 to TRBJ2-7, with TRBD1 as a possible D gene (6 bases). The TCR sequence derives from a man aged 50 or older who received an inactivated influenza vaccine. Sequenced here: CD4+ T cells sorted from PBMCs, sampled 5 days after vaccination. DNA of the CDR3: TGCGCCAGCAGCTTGAGCACAGGGTCCCGATACGAGCAGTACTTC. Protein sequence: CASSLSTGSRYEQYF.